Listed here are 18 T cell receptor beta chains from one sample, sequenced in a study of molecular identifiers for immune sequencing clone quantification. TCRdb used MiXCR to reprocess the PCR reads, holding one entry per CDR3 protein. Of 60,000 to 80,000 distinct CDR3 sequences listed, roughly 18% are singletons. Input material: naive CD8+ T cells from blood, with Jurkat cell RNA spiked in. Subset reported: FACS-sorted CD8+CD4-CCR7+CD45RA+ naive T cells. These receptors came from a human donor in good health. Some libraries in this study had Jurkat cell RNA spiked in.

The genes are TRBV11-2 and TRBJ2-1; 7 bases align to TRBD2. There are 15 residues in the CDR3. The J segment lost 0 bases and the V segment lost 1 base, leaving 0 bases of the junction unmatched. CDR1 is SGHAT, CDR2 FQNNGV, per germline. The CDR3 sequence: CASSLASGSYNEQFF. The CDR3 bases are TGTGCCAGCAGCTTAGCTAGCGGCTCCTACAATGAGCAGTTCTTC.

The table lists this clonotype with many counts. The V and J genes are TRBV5-4 and TRBJ2-3; TRBD2 aligns across 15 bases. The V segment lost 2 bases and the J segment 5 bases; nucleotides outside the gene matches: 15. CDR1 is SGHNT, CDR2 YYREEE, per germline (reference sequence). This CDR3 contains 20 residues. For the CDR3, the DNA is TGTGCCAGCAGCTTTTTTATGAAAGAACCGGGACTAGCGGGAGGAGATACGCAGTATTTT. This encodes CASSFFMKEPGLAGGDTQYF.

This clonotype was seen at least ten times. This chain joins TRBV30 and TRBJ2-2; possible D gene TRBD1, 8 bases. V shed 5 bases and J shed 3 bases, with 16 bases lying between them. The CDR3 runs 15 residues. Germline loops: CDR1 GTSNPN, CDR2 SVGIG (reference sequence). CDR3 amino acids: CAWETGGGYTGELFF. CDR3 DNA sequence: TGTGCCTGGGAAACAGGGGGGGGATACACCGGGGAGCTGTTTTTT.

This clonotype was picked up many times. The genes are TRBV5-4 and TRBJ2-1; 7 bases map to TRBD2. This CDR3 contains 14 residues. Germline V gene sequence: CDR1 SGHNT, CDR2 YYREEE (reference sequence). With V trimmed by 4 bases and J by 7 bases, 8 bases remained unmatched. The CDR3 protein is CASSPRDYLNEQFF. CDR3 nucleotides: TGTGCCAGCAGCCCCCGGGACTACCTTAATGAGCAGTTCTTC.

The chain uses TRBV5-4 and TRBJ2-5; D perhaps matches TRBD1 (5 bases). This CDR3 comprises 16 residues. Germline assignment: CDR1 SGHNT and CDR2 YYREEE (reference sequence). Between the trimmed V and J ends, which lost 0 bases and 3 bases, there was a span of 15 bases. The CDR3 loop is CASSLELTVAEETQYF. In DNA, the CDR3 is TGTGCCAGCAGCTTGGAGCTGACAGTGGCCGAAGAGACCCAGTACTTC.

This clonotype was seen many times. The chain recombines TRBV20-1 with TRBJ1-4, with D unresolved. Germline V gene lookup returns CDR1 DFQATT and CDR2 SNEGSKA (reference sequence). The V and J ends lost 6 bases and 0 bases respectively, with 11 bases between them. This CDR3 has 14 amino acids. CDR3 sequence reads: CSADAATTNEKLFF. The CDR3 DNA reads as TGCAGTGCCGATGCAGCTACAACTAATGAAAAACTGTTTTTT.

The rearrangement uses TRBV5-6 and TRBJ2-6; 12 bases are shared with TRBD2. This CDR3 spans 18 amino acids. The V and J ends lost 4 bases and 2 bases, in that order; junction bases with no gene match: 7. Germline-derived CDR1 and CDR2 are SGHDT and YYEEEE. DNA of the CDR3: TGTGCCAGCAGCATGGGACTAGCGGGCATCACTGGGGCCAACGTCCTGACTTTC. It translates to CASSMGLAGITGANVLTF. The full variable domain, its missing parts supplied by reference TRBV5-6 and TRBJ2-6, is DAGVTQSPTHLIKTRGQQVTLRCSPKSGHDTVSWYQQALGQGPQFIFQYYEEEERQRGNFPDRFSGHQFPNYSSELNVNALLLGDSALYLCASSMGLAGITGANVLTFGAGSRLTVL.

This clonotype was seen many times. Relative to the germline gene, one junction end is altered; a read error may explain this. The V and J genes are TRBV7-2 and TRBJ2-7; 8 bases agree with TRBD2. This CDR3 comprises 11 residues. In germline, CDR1 is SGHTA, CDR2 FQGNSA. This CDR3 is CASSVAGQQYF. The DNA of the CDR3 is TGTGCCAGCAGCGTAGCGGGACAGCAGTACTTC.

This clonotype was seen repeatedly, ten times or more. The rearrangement joins TRBV7-6 to TRBJ2-3, with 8 bases identical to TRBD1. The CDR3 runs to 17 residues. Germline V gives CDR1 SGHVS, CDR2 FNYEAQ. V dropped 3 bases and J dropped 1; count of bases not matched to a gene: 9. The DNA of the CDR3 is TGTGCCAGCAGCTTCCATCGATCAGGGGGCGGCACAGATACGCAGTATTTT. It codes for CASSFHRSGGGTDTQYF.

The J gene is TRBJ1-5, the V gene TRBV27, with D hard to call. The V end was cut by 1 base, the J end by 4 bases, with 14 bases between. Germline V lookup: CDR1 MNHEY, CDR2 SMNVEV (reference sequence). The CDR3 contains 16 residues. The CDR3 protein is CASSLFPSSRNQPQHF. CDR3 coding DNA: TGTGCCAGCAGTTTATTTCCCAGCAGCCGAAATCAGCCCCAGCATTTT.

This clonotype was found many times. The chain uses TRBV28 and TRBJ2-7; no reliable D call. In germline, CDR1 is MDHEN, CDR2 SYDVKM. Trimming removed 7 bases at V and 2 bases at J, with 12 bases between. The CDR3 consists of 13 residues. The CDR3 sequence is CASTPMITYEQYF. The DNA for the CDR3 is TGTGCCAGCACCCCGATGATAACCTACGAGCAGTACTTC.

This clonotype has a count of ten or more. CDR3 in amino acids: CATLWGKAFF. The CDR3 nucleotides are TGTGCCACCCTCTGGGGTAAAGCTTTCTTT. V and J are TRBV19 and TRBJ1-1, with D unclear. CDR3 length: 10 residues. The germline V and J ends were trimmed by 10 bases and 9 bases, with 12 bases remaining between them. The germline V gene has CDR1 LNHDA and CDR2 SQIVND (reference sequence).

This clonotype came up many times. The chain has TRBV28 and TRBJ2-4, with 8 positions matching TRBD1. J gave up 8 bases and V 5 bases, and 8 bases lay outside the gene matches. This CDR3 is built from 14 residues. Germline CDR1 reads MDHEN; CDR2 reads SYDVKM. The chain's CDR3 is CASSLRTGPDIQYF. CDR3 DNA sequence: TGTGCCAGCAGTCTCCGGACAGGGCCGGACATTCAGTACTTC.

The chain carries TRBV20-1 and TRBJ2-1, with 12 bases lining up with TRBD2. Germline lookup yields CDR1 DFQATT and CDR2 SNEGSKA (reference sequence). The CDR3 contains 17 residues. Unmatched junction bases numbered 9, after V lost 6 bases and J lost 0 bases. The CDR3 DNA reads as TGCAGTGCGGGGCTAGCGGGAGGGGAGAGCTCCTACAATGAGCAGTTCTTC. As protein: CSAGLAGGESSYNEQFF.

V usage is TRBV6-6 and J usage is TRBJ2-2; 10 bases fit TRBD2. Trimming took 0 bases from V and 7 from J; bases not matched to a gene: 11. CDR3 length: 18 amino acids. Looked up from germline, CDR1 is MNHNY and CDR2 is SVGAGI (reference sequence). Here the CDR3 reads CASSYSIASGSVIGELFF. The CDR3 DNA reads as TGTGCCAGCAGTTACTCAATCGCTAGCGGGAGTGTTATCGGGGAGCTGTTTTTT.

Note on this clonotype: Being one base from a much bigger clone, this may be a read error. The chain couples TRBV4-1 to TRBJ2-7; 8 bases map to TRBD2. Germline-derived CDR1 and CDR2 are MGHRA and YSYEKL. This CDR3 is built from 16 residues. V dropped 0 bases and J dropped 6; count of bases not matched to a gene: 10. The CDR3 region is CASSQDRREGHCEQYF. In DNA form, the CDR3 reads TGCGCCAGCAGCCAAGATCGTCGGGAGGGCCACTGCGAGCAGTACTTC.

The CDR3 reads CASSFSAGVISYEQYF. The CDR3 bases are TGTGCCAGCAGTTTCTCGGCGGGAGTGATTTCCTACGAGCAGTACTTC. The chain is built from TRBV27 and TRBJ2-7; 7 bases line up with TRBD2. The germline V gene has CDR1 MNHEY and CDR2 SMNVEV (reference sequence). This CDR3 has 16 amino acids. V lost 3 bases to trimming and J lost 1 base; unmatched junction nucleotides: 9.

Only a few counts were recorded for this clonotype. V gene TRBV12-3 or TRBV12-4 combines with J gene TRBJ1-2; D may be TRBD1 (6 bases). V lost 5 bases, J lost 5 bases, and 15 bases lay in between. CDR3 length: 14 amino acids. CDR3 region: CASSPSGTQYGYTF. The CDR3 region has the DNA TGTGCCAGCAGTCCGTCCGGGACACAATATGGCTACACCTTC.